The clone carrying this T cell receptor beta chain was seen only a few times. The antigen remains unidentified. This entry comes from a study of response to subunit inactivated influenza vaccine. Study findings and constraints: After each seasonal influenza vaccination, few new T cells are recruited, the authors suggested.

V lost 2 bases and J 2 bases, leaving 9 bases between the germline ends. There are 14 residues in the CDR3. Germline loops: CDR1 LGHDT, CDR2 YNNKEL (reference sequence). TCRdb used MiXCR to reprocess the RT-PCR reads, holding one entry per CDR3 protein. The sample has more than 250,000 distinct CDR3 sequences, just over 20% seen once. The chain recombines TRBV3-1 with TRBJ1-1; no clear D. This sample comprised PBMCs from blood, obtained approximately 20 months after vaccination. The TCR was taken from a man between 50 and 69 years old who received an inactivated influenza vaccine. In nucleotides, the CDR3 is TGTGCCAGCAGCCAAACTAACAGTAACACTGAAGCTTTCTTT. Its translation is CASSQTNSNTEAFF.